These 2 T cell receptor beta chains were sequenced from one sample in a study of molecular identifiers for immune sequencing clone quantification. TCRdb called the PCR reads again in MiXCR, with one record for every CDR3 protein. Here the sample spans about 100,000 distinct CDR3 sequences, about 35% being singletons. Material: naive CD8+ T cells from blood, with Jurkat cell RNA spiked in. Subset: FACS-sorted CD8+CD4-CCR7+CD45RA+ naive T cells. Receptors were obtained from a human donor in good health. Some libraries in this study had Jurkat cell RNA spiked in.

The V gene is TRBV28, the J gene TRBJ2-2, with a tentative D call TRBD2 (6 bases). The CDR3 has 17 amino acids. The V and J ends lost 3 bases and 1 base respectively, with 15 bases between them. Germline assignment: CDR1 MDHEN and CDR2 SYDVKM. In nucleotides, the CDR3 is TGTGCCAGCAGTTTCATGGGACTCATAAAGAACACCGGGGAGCTGTTTTTT. Protein product: CASSFMGLIKNTGELFF.

This clonotype was counted only a few times. The CDR3: CASSPQLGATNEKLFF. The CDR3 DNA reads TGTGCCAGCAGCCCCCAGTTAGGAGCAACTAATGAAAAACTGTTTTTT. V is TRBV11-2 and J is TRBJ1-4; the D is unclear. V gave up 5 bases and J gave up 0 bases, with 13 bases separating them. Germline CDR1 and CDR2: SGHAT and FQNNGV. The CDR3 covers 16 residues.